This entry concerns a single T cell receptor beta chain. Sequencing used immunoSEQ multiplex PCR; TCRdb keeps in-frame clones, though not all of them. The table has roughly 20,000 clones, roughly 80% seen once. Germline lookup yields CDR1 SGHTS and CDR2 YDEGEE. Trimming removed 9 bases from V and 4 bases from J; junction bases left unmatched: 9. This CDR3 spans 14 amino acids. This sample is drawn from a study of control samples from healthy donors and cancer patients. This TCR was sampled from an elderly man with head and neck cancer. This chain joins TRBV5-8 and TRBJ1-1; 10 positions agree with TRBD1. Sequencing input: PBMCs. The CDR3 loop reads CAILDRGLGTEAFF. CDR3 DNA sequence: TGTGCCATCCTCGACAGGGGGCTAGGCACTGAAGCTTTCTTT.